This TCR beta chain was identified in a study of blood T cell repertoires in COVID-19. Per the study methods: Counts of nucleated cells, estimated from reference gene primer amplification, were obtained. Assay used: immunoSEQ multiplex PCR; TCRdb lists only in-frame clones, some missing. That table gives V, J and clone size, and the DNA gave D and trimming. The sample has 200,000 or so clones; roughly 92% are singletons. Seattle-derived patients entered the study during active infection and were followed longitudinally. The TCR sequence derives from a man in his fifties or sixties with COVID-19, enrolled during active disease. Material for sequencing was peripheral blood.

The CDR3 DNA follows: TGTGCCAGCAGCCCAATAGTAAAGGAAAGGGGCTATGGCTACACCTTC. It codes for CASSPIVKERGYGYTF. The chain links TRBV3-1 (or the pseudogene TRBV3-2) to TRBJ1-2; TRBD1 might be the D (5 bases). V lost 4 bases and J 4 bases, leaving 19 bases between the germline ends. CDR3 size: 16 residues. Germline loops: CDR1 LGHDT, CDR2 YNNKEL (reference sequence).